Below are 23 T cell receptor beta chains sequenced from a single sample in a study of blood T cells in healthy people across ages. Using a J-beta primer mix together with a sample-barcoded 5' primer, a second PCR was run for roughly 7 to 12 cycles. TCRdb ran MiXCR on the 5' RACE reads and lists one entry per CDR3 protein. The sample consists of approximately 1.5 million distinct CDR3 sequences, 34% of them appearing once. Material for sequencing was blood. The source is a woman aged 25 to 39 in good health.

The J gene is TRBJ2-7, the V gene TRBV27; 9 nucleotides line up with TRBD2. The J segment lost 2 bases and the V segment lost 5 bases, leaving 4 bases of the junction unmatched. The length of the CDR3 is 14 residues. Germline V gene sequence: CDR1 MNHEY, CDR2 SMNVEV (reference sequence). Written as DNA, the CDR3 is TGTGCCAGCAGTGTCACTAGCGGGCCCTACGAGCAGTACTTC. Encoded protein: CASSVTSGPYEQYF.

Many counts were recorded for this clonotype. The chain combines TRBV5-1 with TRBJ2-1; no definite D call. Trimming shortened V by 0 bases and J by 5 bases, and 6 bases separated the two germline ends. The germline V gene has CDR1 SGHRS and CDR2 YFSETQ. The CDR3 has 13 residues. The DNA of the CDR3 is TGCGCCAGCAGCTTGGACACAGACAATGAGCAGTTCTTC. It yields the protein CASSLDTDNEQFF.

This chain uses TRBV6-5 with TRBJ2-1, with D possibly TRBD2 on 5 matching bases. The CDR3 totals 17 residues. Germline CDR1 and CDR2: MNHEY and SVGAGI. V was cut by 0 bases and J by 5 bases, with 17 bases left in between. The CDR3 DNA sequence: TGTGCCAGCAGTTACTCGTCCGATAGCGCCCACGACAATGAGCAGTTCTTC. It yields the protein CASSYSSDSAHDNEQFF.

The CDR3 sequence: CSARDLRGAFYEQYF. CDR3 DNA sequence: TGCAGTGCTAGAGATTTGCGGGGGGCGTTCTACGAGCAGTACTTC. The rearrangement uses TRBV20-1 and TRBJ2-7, with TRBD2 identical over 8 bases. The CDR3 runs 15 residues. With V trimmed by 0 bases and J by 3 bases, 7 bases remained unmatched. Germline V gives CDR1 DFQATT, CDR2 SNEGSKA (reference sequence).

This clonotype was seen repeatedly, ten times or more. The CDR3 DNA follows: TGTGCCAGCAGCGACGCGTTAAGGGGAGAGACCCAGTACTTC. It encodes CASSDALRGETQYF. The rearrangement links TRBV13 to TRBJ2-5; TRBD1 is a possible D gene (5 bases). Germline V lookup: CDR1 PRHDT, CDR2 FYEKMQ (reference sequence). Trimming took off 5 bases at V and 4 bases at J, with 14 bases between the two ends. The CDR3 runs to 14 residues.

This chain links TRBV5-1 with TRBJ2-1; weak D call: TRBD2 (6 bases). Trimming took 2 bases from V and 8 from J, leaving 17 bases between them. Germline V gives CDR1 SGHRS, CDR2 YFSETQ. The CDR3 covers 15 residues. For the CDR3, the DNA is TGCGCCAGCAGCTTCTCCGGGGGAGGTTGGGATGAGCAGTTCTTC. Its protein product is CASSFSGGGWDEQFF.

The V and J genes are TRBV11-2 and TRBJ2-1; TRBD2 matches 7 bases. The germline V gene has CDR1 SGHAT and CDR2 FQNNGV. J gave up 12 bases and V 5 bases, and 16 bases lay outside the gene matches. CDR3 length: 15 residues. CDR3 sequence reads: CASSPASLGTKAQFF. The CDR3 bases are TGTGCCAGCAGCCCGGCTAGTCTGGGGACTAAAGCGCAGTTCTTC.

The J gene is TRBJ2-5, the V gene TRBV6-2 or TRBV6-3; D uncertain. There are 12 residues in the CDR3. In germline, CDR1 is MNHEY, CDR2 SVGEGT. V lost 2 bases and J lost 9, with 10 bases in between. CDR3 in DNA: TGTGCCAGCAGTTACGCGCTGATGGCCCAGTACTTC. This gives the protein CASSYALMAQYF.

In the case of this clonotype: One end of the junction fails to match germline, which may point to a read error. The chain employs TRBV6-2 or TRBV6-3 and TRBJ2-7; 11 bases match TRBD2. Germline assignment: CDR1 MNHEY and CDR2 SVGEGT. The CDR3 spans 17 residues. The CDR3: CACSFATGLAGSYEQYF. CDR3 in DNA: TGTGCCTGCAGCTTTGCGACAGGACTAGCGGGCTCCTACGAGCAGTACTTC.

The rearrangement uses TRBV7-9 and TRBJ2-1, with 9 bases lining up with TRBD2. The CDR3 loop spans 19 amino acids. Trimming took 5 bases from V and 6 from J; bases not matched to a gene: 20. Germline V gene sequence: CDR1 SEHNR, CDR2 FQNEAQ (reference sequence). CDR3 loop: CASSPRGGRATLGFNEQFF. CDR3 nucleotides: TGTGCCAGCAGCCCCCGAGGCGGGAGGGCAACTCTGGGTTTCAATGAGCAGTTCTTC.

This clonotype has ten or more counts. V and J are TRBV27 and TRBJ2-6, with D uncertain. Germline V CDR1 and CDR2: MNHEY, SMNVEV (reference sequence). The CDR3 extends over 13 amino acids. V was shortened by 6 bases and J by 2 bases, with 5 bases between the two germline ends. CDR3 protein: CASSLAGANVLTF. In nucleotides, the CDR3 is TGTGCCAGCAGCTTAGCTGGGGCCAACGTCCTGACTTTC.

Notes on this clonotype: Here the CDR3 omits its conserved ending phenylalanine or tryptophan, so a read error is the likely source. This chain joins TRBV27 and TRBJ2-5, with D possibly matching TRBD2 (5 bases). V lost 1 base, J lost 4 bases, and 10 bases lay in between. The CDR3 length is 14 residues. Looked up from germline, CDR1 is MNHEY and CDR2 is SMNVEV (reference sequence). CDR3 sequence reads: CASSLLESGETQYS. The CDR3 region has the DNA TGTGCCAGCAGTTTATTGGAGAGCGGAGAGACCCAGTACTCC.

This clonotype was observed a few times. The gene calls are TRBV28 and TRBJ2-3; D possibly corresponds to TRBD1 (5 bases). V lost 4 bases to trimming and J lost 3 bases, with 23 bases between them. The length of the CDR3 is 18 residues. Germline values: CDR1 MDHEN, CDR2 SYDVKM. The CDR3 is CASSSNRWGPGGTDTQYF. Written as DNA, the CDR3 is TGTGCCAGCAGTTCCAACCGGTGGGGCCCAGGTGGAACAGATACGCAGTATTTT.

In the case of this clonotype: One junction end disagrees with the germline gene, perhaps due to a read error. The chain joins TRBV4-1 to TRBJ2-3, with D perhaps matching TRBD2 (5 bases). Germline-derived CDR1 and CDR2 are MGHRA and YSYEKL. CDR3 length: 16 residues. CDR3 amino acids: CASNQDRGYRTDTQYF. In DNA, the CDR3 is TGCGCCAGCAACCAAGATCGCGGGTATCGCACAGATACGCAGTATTTT.

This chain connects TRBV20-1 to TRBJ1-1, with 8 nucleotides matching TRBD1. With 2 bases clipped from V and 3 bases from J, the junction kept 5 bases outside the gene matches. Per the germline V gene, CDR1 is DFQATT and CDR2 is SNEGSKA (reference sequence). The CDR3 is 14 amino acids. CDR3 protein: CSARTRQGHTEAFF. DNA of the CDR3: TGCAGTGCTAGAACACGACAGGGGCACACTGAAGCTTTCTTT.

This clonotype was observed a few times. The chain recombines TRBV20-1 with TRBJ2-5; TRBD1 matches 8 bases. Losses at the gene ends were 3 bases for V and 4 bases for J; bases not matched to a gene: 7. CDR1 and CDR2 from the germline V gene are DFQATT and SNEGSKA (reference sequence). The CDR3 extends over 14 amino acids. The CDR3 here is CSARRRGRGETQYF. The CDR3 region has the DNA TGCAGTGCTAGGCGCAGGGGGCGAGGAGAGACCCAGTACTTC.

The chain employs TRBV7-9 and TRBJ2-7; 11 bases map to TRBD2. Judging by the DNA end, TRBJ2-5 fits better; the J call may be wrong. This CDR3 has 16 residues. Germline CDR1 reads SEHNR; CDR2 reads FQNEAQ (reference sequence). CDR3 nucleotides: TGTGCCAGCAGTTCCCATAGCGGGGGGGCCACAGAGACCCAGTACTTC. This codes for CASSSHSGGATETQYF.

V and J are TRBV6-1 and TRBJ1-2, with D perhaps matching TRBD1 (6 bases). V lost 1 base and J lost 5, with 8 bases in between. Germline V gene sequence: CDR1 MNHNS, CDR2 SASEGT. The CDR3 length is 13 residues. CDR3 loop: CASSEGGRYGYTF. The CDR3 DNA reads TGTGCCAGCAGTGAAGGGGGGCGTTATGGCTACACCTTC.

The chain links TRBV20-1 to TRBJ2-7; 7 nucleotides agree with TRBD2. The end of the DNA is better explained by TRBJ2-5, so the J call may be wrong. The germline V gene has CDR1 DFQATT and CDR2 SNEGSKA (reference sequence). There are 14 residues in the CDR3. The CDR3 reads CSARIGRGTETQYF. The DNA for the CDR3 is TGCAGTGCTAGAATTGGGAGGGGCACAGAGACCCAGTACTTC.

This chain's CDR3 is CASSAGGGYGYTF. The CDR3 DNA reads TGTGCCAGCAGTGCCGGGGGAGGATATGGCTACACCTTC. The rearrangement uses TRBV9 and TRBJ1-2, with D possibly matching TRBD1 (5 bases). The CDR3 covers 13 residues. CDR1 is SGDLS and CDR2 is YYNGEE in the germline V gene. Trimming took off 5 bases at V and 5 bases at J, with 13 bases between the two ends.

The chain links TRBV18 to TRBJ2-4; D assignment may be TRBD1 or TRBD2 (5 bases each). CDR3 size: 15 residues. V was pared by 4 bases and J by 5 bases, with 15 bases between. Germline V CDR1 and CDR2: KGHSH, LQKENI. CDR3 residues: CASSQEGHSENIQYF. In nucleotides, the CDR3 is TGTGCCAGCTCACAAGAGGGGCACAGTGAAAACATTCAGTACTTC.

The CDR3 nucleotides read TGTGCCAGTAGCGGGACTAGGAATGAGCAGTTCTTC. Translation: CASSGTRNEQFF. The chain is built from TRBV30 and TRBJ2-1, with TRBD2 identical over 8 bases. The CDR3 loop spans 12 amino acids. Germline CDR1 and CDR2: GTSNPN and SVGIG (reference sequence). With 8 bases clipped from V and 7 bases from J, the junction kept 7 bases outside the gene matches.

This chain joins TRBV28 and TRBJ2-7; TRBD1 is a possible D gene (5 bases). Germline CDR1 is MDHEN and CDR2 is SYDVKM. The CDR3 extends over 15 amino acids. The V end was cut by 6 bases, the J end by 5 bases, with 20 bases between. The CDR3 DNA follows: TGTGCCAGCAGGCCCCTGACAGAAGACGTCCACGAGCAGTACTTC. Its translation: CASRPLTEDVHEQYF.